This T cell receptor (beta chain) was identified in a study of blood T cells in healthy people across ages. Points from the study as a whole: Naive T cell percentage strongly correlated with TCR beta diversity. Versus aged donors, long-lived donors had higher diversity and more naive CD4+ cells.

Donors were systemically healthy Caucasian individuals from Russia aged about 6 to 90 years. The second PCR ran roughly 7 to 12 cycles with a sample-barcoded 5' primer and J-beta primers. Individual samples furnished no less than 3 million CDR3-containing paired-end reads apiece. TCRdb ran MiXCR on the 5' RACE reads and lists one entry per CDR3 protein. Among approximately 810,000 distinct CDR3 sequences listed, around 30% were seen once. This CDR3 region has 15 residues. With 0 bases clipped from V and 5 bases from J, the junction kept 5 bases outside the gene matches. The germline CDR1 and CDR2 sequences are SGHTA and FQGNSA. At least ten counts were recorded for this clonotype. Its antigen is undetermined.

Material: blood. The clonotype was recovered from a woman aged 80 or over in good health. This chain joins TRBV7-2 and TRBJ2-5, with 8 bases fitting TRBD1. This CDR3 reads CASSLASRGHETQYF. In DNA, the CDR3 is TGTGCCAGCAGCTTAGCGAGCAGGGGGCATGAGACCCAGTACTTC.